This T cell receptor (beta chain) was recorded in a study of cytomegalovirus exposure and HLA in healthy donors. This CDR3 region has 16 residues. The trim removed 8 bases at V and 7 bases at J, leaving 15 bases unmatched. Germline V gene sequence: CDR1 SNHLY, CDR2 FYNNEI. The PCR was carried out with 60 Vbeta primers and 13 Jbeta primers. Produced via immunoSEQ multiplex PCR; TCRdb's table is partial and in-frame only. Of fewer than 250,000 clones in the sample, roughly 80% were seen once. Sequenced material: PBMCs. The source is a man in his thirties or forties in good health and CMV-seronegative. The chain couples TRBV2 to TRBJ2-1; 9 nucleotides line up with TRBD2. The CDR3 DNA is TGTGCCAGCTTCAAGCGGGGGGCCAACCCGTTAAATGAGCAGTTCTTC. This encodes CASFKRGANPLNEQFF.